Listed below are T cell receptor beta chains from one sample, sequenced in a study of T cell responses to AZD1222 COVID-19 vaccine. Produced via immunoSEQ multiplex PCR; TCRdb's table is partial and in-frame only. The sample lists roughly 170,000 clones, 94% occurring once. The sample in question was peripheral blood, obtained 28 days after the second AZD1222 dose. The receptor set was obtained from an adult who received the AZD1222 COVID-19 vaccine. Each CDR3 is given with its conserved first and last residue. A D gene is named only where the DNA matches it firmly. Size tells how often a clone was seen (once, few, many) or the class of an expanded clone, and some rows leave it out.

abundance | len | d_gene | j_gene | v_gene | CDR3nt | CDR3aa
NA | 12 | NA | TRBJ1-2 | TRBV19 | TGTGCCAGTAGTGACCAATCCTATGGCTACACCTTC | CASSDQSYGYTF
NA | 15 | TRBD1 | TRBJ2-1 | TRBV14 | TGTGCCAGCAGCGCAGACAGGGGAAAGTACAATGAGCAGTTCTTC | CASSADRGKYNEQFF
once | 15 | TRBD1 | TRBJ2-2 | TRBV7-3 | TGTGCCAGCAGCCTAAGACAGGGTGGAACCGGGGAGCTGTTTTTT | CASSLRQGGTGELFF
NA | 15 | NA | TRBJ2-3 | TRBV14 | TGTGCCAGCAGACTGCCTCGGGGAAGCACAGATACGCAGTATTTT | CASRLPRGSTDTQYF
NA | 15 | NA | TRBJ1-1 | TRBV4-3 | TGCGCCAGCAGCCAAGGGGTGGGGGGATACACTGAAGCTTTCTTT | CASSQGVGGYTEAFF
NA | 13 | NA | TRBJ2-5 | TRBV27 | TGTGCCAGCAGGCCAGGGTCATGGGAGACCCAGTACTTC | CASRPGSWETQYF
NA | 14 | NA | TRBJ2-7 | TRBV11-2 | TGTGCCAGCAGCTTAGATACAGCCAACTACGAGCAGTACTTC | CASSLDTANYEQYF
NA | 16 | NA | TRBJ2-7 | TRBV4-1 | TGCGCCAGCAGCCACTCGATTGCCGGGGGTGCCCACGAGCAGTACTTC | CASSHSIAGGAHEQYF
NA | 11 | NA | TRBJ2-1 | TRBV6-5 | TGTGCCAGCAATGCTGCCAATGAGCAGTTCTTC | CASNAANEQFF
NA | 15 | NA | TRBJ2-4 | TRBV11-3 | TGTGCCAGCAGCCGGGAGAATGTAGCCAAAAACATTCAGTACTTC | CASSRENVAKNIQYF
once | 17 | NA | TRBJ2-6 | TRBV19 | TGTGCCAGTAGTATTGGGCAGGGAGCCTCTGGGGCCAACGTCCTGACTTTC | CASSIGQGASGANVLTF
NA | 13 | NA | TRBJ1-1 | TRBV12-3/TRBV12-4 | TGTGCCAGCAGTTTAGCGCAGGGCACCGAAGCTTTCTTT | CASSLAQGTEAFF
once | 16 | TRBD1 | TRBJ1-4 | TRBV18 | TGTGCCAGCTCAATCATACAGGGGGCAACTAATGAAAAACTGTTTTTT | CASSIIQGATNEKLFF
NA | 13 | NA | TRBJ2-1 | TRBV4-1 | TGCGCCAGCAGCCAAATCGGGGGCAATGAGCAGTTCTTC | CASSQIGGNEQFF
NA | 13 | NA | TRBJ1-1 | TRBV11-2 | TGTGCCAGCAGCCCTGGGTTGAACACTGAAGCTTTCTTT | CASSPGLNTEAFF
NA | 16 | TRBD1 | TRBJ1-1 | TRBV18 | TGTGCCAGCTCACCCGGGACAGGGGGCGCCTGGACTGAAGCTTTCTTT | CASSPGTGGAWTEAFF
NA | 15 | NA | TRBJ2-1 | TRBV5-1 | TGCGCCAGCAGCCCCAAGCCAGGCCAATACAATGAGCAGTTCTTC | CASSPKPGQYNEQFF
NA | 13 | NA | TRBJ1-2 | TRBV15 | TGTGCCACCAGCAGAGATTTCAGTGGTGGCTACACCTTC | CATSRDFSGGYTF
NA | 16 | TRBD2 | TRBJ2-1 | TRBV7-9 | TGTGCCAGCAGTCTGAGACTAGCGGGAGCCTCCGATGAGCAGTTCTTC | CASSLRLAGASDEQFF
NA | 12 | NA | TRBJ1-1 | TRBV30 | TGTGCCTTCACACCAGGGAACACTGAAGCTTTCTTT | CAFTPGNTEAFF
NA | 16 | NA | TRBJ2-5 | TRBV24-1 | TGTGCCACCAGTGATGGGGGACTCTTCGGGCGAGAGACCCAGTACTTC | CATSDGGLFGRETQYF
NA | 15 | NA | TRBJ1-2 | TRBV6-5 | TGTGCCAGCAGTTACTTGGGGGCCACTAACTATGGCTACACCTTC | CASSYLGATNYGYTF
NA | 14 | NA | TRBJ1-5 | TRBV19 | TGTGCCAGTAGTATGCAGGGAGGATATCAGCCCCAGCATTTT | CASSMQGGYQPQHF
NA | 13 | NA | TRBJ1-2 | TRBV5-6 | TGTGCCAGCAGCCCGACTCTACGGGATGGCTACACCTTC | CASSPTLRDGYTF
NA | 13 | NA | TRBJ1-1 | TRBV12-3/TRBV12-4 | TGTGCCAGCACCCCGAGCCCAAAAACTGAAGCTTTCTTT | CASTPSPKTEAFF
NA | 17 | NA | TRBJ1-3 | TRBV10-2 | TGCGCCAGCAGTGAGTACAGGGACACCCGATATGGAAACACCATATATTTT | CASSEYRDTRYGNTIYF
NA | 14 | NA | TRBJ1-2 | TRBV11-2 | TGTGCCAGCAGCTTAGACGGGACTGACTATGGCTACACCTTC | CASSLDGTDYGYTF
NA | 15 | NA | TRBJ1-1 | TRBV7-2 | TGTGCCAGCAGCTTAGATCCCGGGGTGAACACTGAAGCTTTCTTT | CASSLDPGVNTEAFF
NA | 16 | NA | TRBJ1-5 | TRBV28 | TGTGCCAGCAGGGTGGGAGGGGGGAGTGGCCTTCAGCCCCAGCATTTT | CASRVGGGSGLQPQHF
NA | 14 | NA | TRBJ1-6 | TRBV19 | TGTGCCAGTAGGGTGGACAGCCCTAATTCACCCCTCCACTTT | CASRVDSPNSPLHF
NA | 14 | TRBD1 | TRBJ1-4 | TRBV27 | TGTGCCAGCAGTTGGGACAGAGCTAATGAAAAACTGTTTTTT | CASSWDRANEKLFF
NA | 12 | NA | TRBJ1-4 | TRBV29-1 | TGCAGCGTTGGACAGTCTAATGAAAAACTGTTTTTT | CSVGQSNEKLFF
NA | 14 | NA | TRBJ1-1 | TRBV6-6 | TGTGCCAGCAGTTACCCCGATTGGCAGGCTGAAGCTTTCTTT | CASSYPDWQAEAFF
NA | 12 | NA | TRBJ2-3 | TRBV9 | TGTGCCAGCAGCGCGCCTAGAGATACGCAGTATTTT | CASSAPRDTQYF
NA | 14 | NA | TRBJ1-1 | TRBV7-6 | TGTGCCAGCAGCGGGTTGGCAGGGGACACTGAAGCTTTCTTT | CASSGLAGDTEAFF
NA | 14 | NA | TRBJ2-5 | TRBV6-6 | TGTGCCAGCAGTCCTTCGACTAACCAAGAGACCCAGTACTTC | CASSPSTNQETQYF
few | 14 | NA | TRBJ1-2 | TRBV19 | TGTGCCAGTAGATTACCGGGCGCTAACTATGGCTACACCTTC | CASRLPGANYGYTF
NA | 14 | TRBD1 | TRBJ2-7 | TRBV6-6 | TGTGCCAGCAGTTCAACAGGGGTCTCCTACGAGCAGTACTTC | CASSSTGVSYEQYF
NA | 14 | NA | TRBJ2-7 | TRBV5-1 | TGCGCCAGCAGCCTTGGGGACAAAATGTACGAGCAGTACTTC | CASSLGDKMYEQYF
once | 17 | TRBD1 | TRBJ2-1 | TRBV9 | TGTGCCAGCAGCCTTCGCGAAGGGGGCAGCTCCTACAATGAGCAGTTCTTC | CASSLREGGSSYNEQFF
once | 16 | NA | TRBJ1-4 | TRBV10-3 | TGTGCCATCAGTGAGGTCGGGGACCCAACTAATGAAAAACTGTTTTTT | CAISEVGDPTNEKLFF
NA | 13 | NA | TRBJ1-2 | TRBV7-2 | TGTGCCAGCAGCTTAGTTGGGCTCGATGGCTACACCTTC | CASSLVGLDGYTF
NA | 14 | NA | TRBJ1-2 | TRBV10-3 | TGTGCCATCAGTGAGTCGTTTCAGGGCACTGGCTACACCTTC | CAISESFQGTGYTF
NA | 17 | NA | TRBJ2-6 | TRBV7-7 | TGTGCTAGCAGCTTAGGCACAGCGAAATCTGGGGCCAACGTCCTGACTTTC | CASSLGTAKSGANVLTF
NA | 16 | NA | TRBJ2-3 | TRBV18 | TGTGCCAGCTCACCGGCGGGGAGTATTGGAACAGATACGCAGTATTTT | CASSPAGSIGTDTQYF
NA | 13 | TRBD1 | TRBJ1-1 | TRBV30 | TGTGCCTGGGGAACAGGGGTGGTCACTGAAGCTTTCTTT | CAWGTGVVTEAFF
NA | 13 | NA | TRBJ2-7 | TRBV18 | TGTGCCAGCTCACCGCGGGTCGGAGGCGAGCAGTACTTC | CASSPRVGGEQYF
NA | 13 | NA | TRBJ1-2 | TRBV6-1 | TGTGCCAGCATTACGGATACTAACTATGGCTACACCTTC | CASITDTNYGYTF
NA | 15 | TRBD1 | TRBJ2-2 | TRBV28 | TGTGCCAGCAGTTCCCGAGACAGGGTAACCGGGGAGCTGTTTTTT | CASSSRDRVTGELFF
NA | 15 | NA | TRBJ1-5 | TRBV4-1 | TGCGCCAGCAGCCCCCGTTGGGTTAGCAATCAGCCCCAGCATTTT | CASSPRWVSNQPQHF
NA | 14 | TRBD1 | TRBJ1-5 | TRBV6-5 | TGTGCCAGCGGCCGACAGGGCGGCAATCAGCCCCAGCATTTT | CASGRQGGNQPQHF